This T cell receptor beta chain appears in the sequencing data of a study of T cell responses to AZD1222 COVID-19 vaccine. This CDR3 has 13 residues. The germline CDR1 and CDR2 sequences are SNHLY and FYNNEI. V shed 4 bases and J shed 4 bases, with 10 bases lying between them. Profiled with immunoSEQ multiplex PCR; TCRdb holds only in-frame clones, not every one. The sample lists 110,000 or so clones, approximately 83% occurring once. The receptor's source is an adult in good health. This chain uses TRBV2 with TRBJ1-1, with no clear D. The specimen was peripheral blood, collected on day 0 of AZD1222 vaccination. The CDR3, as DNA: TGTGCCAGCAGTGTTCGGAGAGGCACTGAAGCTTTCTTT. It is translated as CASSVRRGTEAFF.